This record concerns one T cell receptor beta chain sequence. Its antigen is as yet unknown. The data stem from a study of OX40 agonist ivuxolimab in advanced cancers. Study background: Treatment of patients was with ivuxolimab, an agonistic anti-OX40 (CD134) antibody. Patients with prior anti-PD-1, anti-PD-L1 or anti-CTLA-4 therapy were eligible; about 40% had some. Findings and caveats of the study: In CD8+ T cells, expanded clones were on average more numerous than in CD4+. Among some nonresponders, normalized T-cell clonal expansion was also low.

Trimming took 1 base from V and 7 from J, leaving 11 bases between them. The CDR3 is 14 residues long. The germline V gene has CDR1 SGHRS and CDR2 YFSETQ. Clones were sequenced by immunoSEQ multiplex PCR, and TCRdb holds only the in-frame ones, with some missing. The sample lists around 80,000 clones; approximately 91% were seen once. The specimen comprised CD4+ or CD8+ T cells sorted from blood, sampled in a trial of the OX40 agonist ivuxolimab. The V gene is TRBV5-1, the J gene TRBJ2-2; D is unclear. The clonotype was recovered from an adult with an advanced solid tumor such as melanoma, head and neck, liver or kidney cancer. The CDR3 nucleotides are TGCGCCAGCAGCTTGAATGGGGATATCGGGGAGCTGTTTTTT. It is translated as CASSLNGDIGELFF.